These T cell receptor beta chains were read from a single sample in a study of blood T cells in healthy people across ages. Via MiXCR, TCRdb re-called the 5' RACE reads, giving one row per CDR3 protein. The data show hundreds of thousands of distinct CDR3 sequences, with about 26% seen just once and approximately 4% held by the top ten. The same specimen was also included in a second study, on T cells of mothers and their children.

Input material: blood. Every receptor here comes from a boy between 2 and 15 years old in good health. The CDR3 runs from the conserved cysteine through the conserved F or W. A D gene is named only where the DNA matches it firmly. The listing skips clone size in some rows; elsewhere it reads once, few, many or a size class.

CDR3nt: TGTGCCAGCAGATCTACAGGCGACAGGAATGGCTACACCTTC
CDR3aa: CASRSTGDRNGYTF
abundance: NA
v_gene: TRBV12-3/TRBV12-4
j_gene: TRBJ1-2
d_gene: NA

CDR3nt: TGCGCCAGCAGCCAGTCCGGGACAGGGGTGGACATTCAGTACTTC
CDR3aa: CASSQSGTGVDIQYF
abundance: NA
v_gene: TRBV4-1
j_gene: TRBJ2-4
d_gene: TRBD1

CDR3nt: TGTGCCATCAGGTCGGGGGAGGACACTGAAGCTTTCTTT
CDR3aa: CAIRSGEDTEAFF
abundance: few
v_gene: TRBV10-3
j_gene: TRBJ1-1
d_gene: NA

CDR3nt: TGTGCCAGCAGTGGGGACAGGCAAACCGGGGAGCTGTTTTTT
CDR3aa: CASSGDRQTGELFF
abundance: few
v_gene: TRBV12-3/TRBV12-4
j_gene: TRBJ2-2
d_gene: TRBD1

CDR3nt: TGCGCCAGCACCCGGGGGAGTGACACCGGGGAGCTGTTTTTT
CDR3aa: CASTRGSDTGELFF
abundance: NA
v_gene: TRBV5-1
j_gene: TRBJ2-2
d_gene: NA

CDR3nt: TGTGCCAGCAGCGGACCGACAGGGACCAGCTCCTACAATGAGCAGTTCTTC
CDR3aa: CASSGPTGTSSYNEQFF
abundance: NA
v_gene: TRBV13
j_gene: TRBJ2-1
d_gene: TRBD1

CDR3nt: TGCAGCGTTGAAGATCTACAGGGTTGGGAGCAGTACTTC
CDR3aa: CSVEDLQGWEQYF
abundance: NA
v_gene: TRBV29-1
j_gene: TRBJ2-7
d_gene: NA

CDR3nt: TGTGCCAGCAGCTATAATAGACAGGGGGCCTACGAGCAGTACTTC
CDR3aa: CASSYNRQGAYEQYF
abundance: NA
v_gene: TRBV7-2
j_gene: TRBJ2-7
d_gene: TRBD1

CDR3nt: TGCAGTGCTACCGGACTTTACTCCTACAATGAGCAGTTCTTC
CDR3aa: CSATGLYSYNEQFF
abundance: once
v_gene: TRBV20-1
j_gene: TRBJ2-1
d_gene: NA

CDR3nt: TGTGCCAGCAGCTTAGAACGGGACGGCTCGTGCTCCGAAACCTACGAGCAGTACTTC
CDR3aa: CASSLERDGSCSETYEQYF
abundance: few
v_gene: TRBV7-9
j_gene: TRBJ2-7
d_gene: NA

CDR3nt: TGTGCCAGCAGCTTAGCGGACCGGGGAGATACGCAGTATTTT
CDR3aa: CASSLADRGDTQYF
abundance: few
v_gene: TRBV7-6
j_gene: TRBJ2-3
d_gene: NA

CDR3nt: TGTGCCTGGAGTACTCGGACAGGGTTGGTCACCGGGGAGCTGTTTTTT
CDR3aa: CAWSTRTGLVTGELFF
abundance: NA
v_gene: TRBV30
j_gene: TRBJ2-2
d_gene: TRBD1

CDR3nt: TGTGCCAGCACGAGGGGGGGAGAAGAGACCCAGTACTTC
CDR3aa: CASTRGGEETQYF
abundance: NA
v_gene: TRBV12-3/TRBV12-4
j_gene: TRBJ2-5
d_gene: NA

CDR3nt: TGCAGTGCTAGCCCGGGACAGGGGGCCTCCTACGAGCAGTACTTC
CDR3aa: CSASPGQGASYEQYF
abundance: NA
v_gene: TRBV20-1
j_gene: TRBJ2-7
d_gene: TRBD1

CDR3nt: TGTGCCAGCAGCTTATCGTTAGGAGAGGAGACCCAGTACTTC
CDR3aa: CASSLSLGEETQYF
abundance: few
v_gene: TRBV7-9
j_gene: TRBJ2-5
d_gene: NA

CDR3nt: TGTGCCGGCAGCTCTTGGGCGGGTCAAGAGACCCAGTACTTC
CDR3aa: CAGSSWAGQETQYF
abundance: few
v_gene: TRBV7-2
j_gene: TRBJ2-5
d_gene: NA

CDR3nt: TGCGCCAGCAGCCTGTCCCCCAGCGGCCATTTCAATGAGCAGTTCTTC
CDR3aa: CASSLSPSGHFNEQFF
abundance: many
v_gene: TRBV4-3
j_gene: TRBJ2-1
d_gene: NA

CDR3nt: TGTGCCAGCAGCTTTGAGCGGGGCTCCTACAATGAGCAGTTCTTC
CDR3aa: CASSFERGSYNEQFF
abundance: few
v_gene: TRBV5-6
j_gene: TRBJ2-1
d_gene: TRBD2

CDR3nt: TGTGCCAGCAGTACCCACAGACAGGGGTACACTGAAGCTTTCTTT
CDR3aa: CASSTHRQGYTEAFF
abundance: few
v_gene: TRBV6-2/TRBV6-3
j_gene: TRBJ1-1
d_gene: TRBD1

CDR3nt: TGTGCCAGCAGCCTAACAGGGGTGAGAAAAACCGGGGAGCTGTTTTTT
CDR3aa: CASSLTGVRKTGELFF
abundance: few
v_gene: TRBV6-1
j_gene: TRBJ2-2
d_gene: TRBD1

CDR3nt: TGTGCCAGCGGTTACTCGGAGCTAGCGGGGCTGGGGGAGACCCAGTACTTC
CDR3aa: CASGYSELAGLGETQYF
abundance: few
v_gene: TRBV6-5
j_gene: TRBJ2-5
d_gene: TRBD2

CDR3nt: TGTGCCAGCAGCTTAGACAGGGGGCGGAATCAGCCCCAGCATTTT
CDR3aa: CASSLDRGRNQPQHF
abundance: NA
v_gene: TRBV7-2
j_gene: TRBJ1-5
d_gene: TRBD1

CDR3nt: TGTGCCAGCAGCTTAAAACAAGGGACAGGGGCCCGCTACAATGAGCAGTTCTTC
CDR3aa: CASSLKQGTGARYNEQFF
abundance: NA
v_gene: TRBV11-2
j_gene: TRBJ2-1
d_gene: TRBD1

CDR3nt: TGTGCCACCACCCCGAGCGGGGGGGCCCAAGAGACCCAGTACTTC
CDR3aa: CATTPSGGAQETQYF
abundance: NA
v_gene: TRBV6-5
j_gene: TRBJ2-5
d_gene: TRBD2

CDR3nt: TGTGCCAGCAGCTTCGGGGGACTAGCGGAAGAGACCCAGTACTTC
CDR3aa: CASSFGGLAEETQYF
abundance: NA
v_gene: TRBV11-2
j_gene: TRBJ2-5
d_gene: TRBD2

CDR3nt: TGTGCCACCAGCTGGGGGGGGGCGGCAAATGAAAAACTGTTTTTT
CDR3aa: CATSWGGAANEKLFF
abundance: NA
v_gene: TRBV15
j_gene: TRBJ1-4
d_gene: NA

CDR3nt: TGTGCCAGCAGCCAAGCACCACACAGGGTAGGAGAGACCCAGTACTTC
CDR3aa: CASSQAPHRVGETQYF
abundance: NA
v_gene: TRBV14
j_gene: TRBJ2-5
d_gene: NA

CDR3nt: TGCAGTGCTGGAATTAGCGGGGCTAGCACAGATACGCAGTATTTT
CDR3aa: CSAGISGASTDTQYF
abundance: NA
v_gene: TRBV20-1
j_gene: TRBJ2-3
d_gene: TRBD2

CDR3nt: TGTGCCTGGAGTGAGGTAGGCAACACTGAAGCTTTCTTT
CDR3aa: CAWSEVGNTEAFF
abundance: NA
v_gene: TRBV30
j_gene: TRBJ1-1
d_gene: NA

CDR3nt: TGCGCCAGCAGCCAAGGGATAAGGACTAGCGGGACCCACGGGCAGTTCTTC
CDR3aa: CASSQGIRTSGTHGQFF
abundance: few
v_gene: TRBV4-3
j_gene: TRBJ2-1
d_gene: TRBD2

CDR3nt: TGCGCCAGCAGCTCTGGACAGCTCTATGGCTACACCTTC
CDR3aa: CASSSGQLYGYTF
abundance: few
v_gene: TRBV5-1
j_gene: TRBJ1-2
d_gene: NA

CDR3nt: TGTGCCATCAGGGGGAGGGACACTGAAGCTTTCTTT
CDR3aa: CAIRGRDTEAFF
abundance: few
v_gene: TRBV10-3
j_gene: TRBJ1-1
d_gene: NA

CDR3nt: TGCAGTGCTAGAGGGAGAACGGGACAGGGGGGAACTTTGACCCAGTACTTC
CDR3aa: CSARGRTGQGGTLTQYF
abundance: NA
v_gene: TRBV20-1
j_gene: TRBJ2-5
d_gene: TRBD1

CDR3nt: TGTGCCAGCAGGTCAGACTTCTACGAGCAGTACTTC
CDR3aa: CASRSDFYEQYF
abundance: NA
v_gene: TRBV6-2/TRBV6-3
j_gene: TRBJ2-7
d_gene: NA

CDR3nt: TGCAGTGCTAGGATGGAGGCCGGGACTAGCGGGAGTCCCGGGTACGAGCAGTACTTC
CDR3aa: CSARMEAGTSGSPGYEQYF
abundance: NA
v_gene: TRBV20-1
j_gene: TRBJ2-7
d_gene: TRBD2

CDR3nt: TGTGCCAGCTCACCTCGGGAGGGGGCGGGCAATCAGCCCCAGCATTTT
CDR3aa: CASSPREGAGNQPQHF
abundance: NA
v_gene: TRBV18
j_gene: TRBJ1-5
d_gene: TRBD1

CDR3nt: TGTGCCAGCTCACCCAATCCGGGGGGCACTGAAGCTTTCTTT
CDR3aa: CASSPNPGGTEAFF
abundance: few
v_gene: TRBV18
j_gene: TRBJ1-1
d_gene: NA

CDR3nt: TGTGCCAGCTCACCGGCCAGGACAGGGGAGCAGTACTTC
CDR3aa: CASSPARTGEQYF
abundance: few
v_gene: TRBV18
j_gene: TRBJ2-7
d_gene: TRBD1

CDR3nt: TGTGCCAGCAGCTTACGGCGACTAGCGAACAATGAGCAGTTCTTC
CDR3aa: CASSLRRLANNEQFF
abundance: NA
v_gene: TRBV7-2
j_gene: TRBJ2-1
d_gene: TRBD2

CDR3nt: TGCGCCAGCAGCCAGGAAGGTGTACTGGAGACCCAGTACTTC
CDR3aa: CASSQEGVLETQYF
abundance: few
v_gene: TRBV4-3
j_gene: TRBJ2-5
d_gene: NA

CDR3nt: TGCGCCAGCAGCGAGGGACAGGGGGGCGAAAAACTGTTTTTT
CDR3aa: CASSEGQGGEKLFF
abundance: few
v_gene: TRBV5-1
j_gene: TRBJ1-4
d_gene: TRBD1

CDR3nt: TGTGCCAGCAGGGGGGACATCTATGGCTACACCTTC
CDR3aa: CASRGDIYGYTF
abundance: few
v_gene: TRBV6-5
j_gene: TRBJ1-2
d_gene: NA

CDR3nt: TGTGCCAGCAGCCTAAAGGGGGACAGGGGGCAGGAGACCCAGTACTTC
CDR3aa: CASSLKGDRGQETQYF
abundance: NA
v_gene: TRBV7-8
j_gene: TRBJ2-5
d_gene: TRBD1

CDR3nt: TGTGCCAGCAGCTTCCGGGACAGCTCCTACAATGAGCAGTTCTTC
CDR3aa: CASSFRDSSYNEQFF
abundance: few
v_gene: TRBV7-2
j_gene: TRBJ2-1
d_gene: TRBD1

CDR3nt: TGCGCCAGCAGCTCGGTAGCGGGGGAAGATACGCAGTATTTT
CDR3aa: CASSSVAGEDTQYF
abundance: NA
v_gene: TRBV5-1
j_gene: TRBJ2-3
d_gene: TRBD2

CDR3nt: TGTGCCAGCAGCCCGGACAGATTTTCTGAAAAACTGTTTTTT
CDR3aa: CASSPDRFSEKLFF
abundance: NA
v_gene: TRBV7-2
j_gene: TRBJ1-4
d_gene: NA

CDR3nt: TGTGCTAGTGGTTTGGTAGGTGGGATCAACTTC
CDR3aa: CASGLVGGINF
abundance: NA
v_gene: TRBV12-5
j_gene: TRBJ2-1
d_gene: NA

CDR3nt: TGTGCCAGCAGTATAGCAAGAACCGGGACTACTTTAACCGGGGAGCTGTTTTTT
CDR3aa: CASSIARTGTTLTGELFF
abundance: NA
v_gene: TRBV27
j_gene: TRBJ2-2
d_gene: TRBD2

CDR3nt: TGTGCCAGCAGCTCGAAGGAGGGGAACACTGAAGCTTTCTTT
CDR3aa: CASSSKEGNTEAFF
abundance: NA
v_gene: TRBV7-2
j_gene: TRBJ1-1
d_gene: NA

CDR3nt: TGTGCCAGCAGCTTAGGGAGAGGACAGAGGACAGATACGCAGTATTTT
CDR3aa: CASSLGRGQRTDTQYF
abundance: NA
v_gene: TRBV7-6
j_gene: TRBJ2-3
d_gene: NA

CDR3nt: TGCGCCAGCAGCTCGGACGGGGGGCGGACAGATACGCAGTATTTT
CDR3aa: CASSSDGGRTDTQYF
abundance: NA
v_gene: TRBV5-1
j_gene: TRBJ2-3
d_gene: NA

CDR3nt: TGCAGCGTTGTGGGGACCGAGCAGTACTTC
CDR3aa: CSVVGTEQYF
abundance: few
v_gene: TRBV29-1
j_gene: TRBJ2-7
d_gene: NA

CDR3nt: TGTGCCAGCAGCCACCGGGGGGAGACCCAGTACTTC
CDR3aa: CASSHRGETQYF
abundance: NA
v_gene: TRBV13
j_gene: TRBJ2-5
d_gene: NA

CDR3nt: TGTGCCAGCAGCCTAAGGGTCTTAAGTGAGCAGTTCTTC
CDR3aa: CASSLRVLSEQFF
abundance: few
v_gene: TRBV7-2
j_gene: TRBJ2-1
d_gene: NA

CDR3nt: TGTGCCAGCAGTTTAGTACCACTAGGGGGGAAAGAGACCCAGTACTTC
CDR3aa: CASSLVPLGGKETQYF
abundance: once
v_gene: TRBV27
j_gene: TRBJ2-5
d_gene: NA

CDR3nt: TGCAGTGCCAGATTCGGGGACCTGGAGCAGTTCTTC
CDR3aa: CSARFGDLEQFF
abundance: few
v_gene: TRBV20-1
j_gene: TRBJ2-1
d_gene: NA